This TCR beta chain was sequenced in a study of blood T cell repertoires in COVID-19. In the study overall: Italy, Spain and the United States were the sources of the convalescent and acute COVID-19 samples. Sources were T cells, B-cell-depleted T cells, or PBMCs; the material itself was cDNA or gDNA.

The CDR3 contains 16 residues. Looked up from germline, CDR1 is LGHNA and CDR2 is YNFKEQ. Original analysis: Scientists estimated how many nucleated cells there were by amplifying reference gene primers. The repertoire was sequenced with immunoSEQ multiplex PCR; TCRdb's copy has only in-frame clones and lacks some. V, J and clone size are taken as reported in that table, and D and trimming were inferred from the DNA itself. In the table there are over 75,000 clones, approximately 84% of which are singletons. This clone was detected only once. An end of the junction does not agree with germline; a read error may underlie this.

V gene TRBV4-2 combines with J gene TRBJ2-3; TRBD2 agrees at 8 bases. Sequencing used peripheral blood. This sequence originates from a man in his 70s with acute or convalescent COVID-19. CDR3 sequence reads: CASSEEAGGLGDTQYF. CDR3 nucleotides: TGTGCCAGCAGCGAAGAGGCGGGGGGATTGGGTGATACGCAGTATTTT.